What follows describes a single T cell receptor beta chain. The record originates from a study of blood T cell repertoires in COVID-19. Across the study: Whether acute or convalescent, the COVID-19 samples came from the United States, Italy and Spain.

CDR3 length equals 15 residues. V lost 5 bases, J lost 2 bases, and 15 bases lay in between. CDR1 and CDR2 from the germline V gene are SGHAT and FQNNGV. Source study methods: From reference gene primer amplification, estimates of nucleated cell counts were derived. Only in-frame clones appear in the TCRdb table, and some are missing; sequencing was by immunoSEQ multiplex PCR. Clone size and V and J calls were adopted from that table, with D and trimming inferred from the DNA. The sample yields roughly 260,000 clones, almost 90% seen once. The chain combines TRBV11-2 with TRBJ2-5, with D maybe TRBD1 (6 bases). Sequencing was performed on peripheral blood. The sequence came from a woman aged 25-40 years with COVID-19, enrolled during active disease. Here the CDR3 reads CASSTFRGKQETQYF. DNA for the CDR3: TGTGCCAGCAGCACATTCAGGGGAAAACAAGAGACCCAGTACTTC.